This T cell receptor beta chain emerged from a study of T cell responses to AZD1222 COVID-19 vaccine. Data came from immunoSEQ multiplex PCR; TCRdb stores just in-frame clones and leaves some out. This sample yields about 86,000 clones, of which roughly 89% are seen a single time; roughly 5.3% belongs to the top ten. The V and J ends lost 0 bases and 1 base respectively, with 10 bases between them. The CDR3 is made up of 15 amino acids. Per the germline V gene, CDR1 is SGHRS and CDR2 is YFSETQ. The TCR originated in an adult who received the AZD1222 COVID-19 vaccine. The sample consisted of peripheral blood, taken 28 days after the second AZD1222 dose. The chain couples TRBV5-1 to TRBJ1-1, with D perhaps TRBD1 (5 bases). The CDR3 sequence: CASSLVVRANTEAFF. In DNA form, the CDR3 reads TGCGCCAGCAGCTTGGTAGTCAGGGCGAACACTGAAGCTTTCTTT.